This TCR beta chain was found in a study of T cell responses to AZD1222 COVID-19 vaccine. The method was immunoSEQ multiplex PCR; TCRdb's version includes in-frame clones alone and lacks a portion of them. The table shows approximately 100,000 clones, with 70% to 90% occurring only once. This CDR3 comprises 17 residues. From germline, CDR1 is LNHDA and CDR2 SQIVND (reference sequence). V shed 5 bases, J shed 1 base, and the junction held 9 bases outside the gene matches. The sequencing used peripheral blood, collected on day 0 of AZD1222 vaccination. The TCR comes from an adult in good health. V is TRBV19 and J is TRBJ1-5; 9 bases are a match to TRBD1. The CDR3 loop is CASSFGTGYSSNQPQHF. The CDR3 bases are TGTGCCAGTAGTTTCGGGACAGGGTACTCGAGCAATCAGCCCCAGCATTTT.